The clone carrying this T cell receptor (beta chain) came up a few times. Antigen: not known. The data originate from a study of OX40 agonist ivuxolimab in advanced cancers. Study in general: Of the participants, approximately 38% had some prior anti-PD-1, anti-PD-L1 or anti-CTLA-4 therapy, which was allowed. Study conclusions and caveats: Specificity for antigen went undetermined in the expanded peripheral T cells. Expanded clones belonging to CD8+ T cells outnumbered, on average, those of CD4+.

The protocol was immunoSEQ multiplex PCR, while the TCRdb copy is restricted to in-frame clones and leaves out a portion. This table has tens of thousands of clones, 80% to 85% appearing once. The sequence derives from an adult with an advanced solid tumor such as melanoma, head and neck, liver or kidney cancer. Specimen: CD4+ or CD8+ T cells sorted from blood, collected in a trial of the OX40 agonist ivuxolimab.

The CDR3 DNA follows: TGTGCCAGCAGTTTGTTAGGGGACAATCAGCCCCAGCATTTT. Its protein product is CASSLLGDNQPQHF. The chain joins TRBV28 to TRBJ1-5; possibly TRBD1 for D (5 bases). The CDR3 covers 14 residues. Looked up from germline, CDR1 is MDHEN and CDR2 is SYDVKM. V lost 3 bases, J lost 3 bases, and 9 bases lay in between.